This T cell receptor (beta chain) was identified during a study of T cells after yellow fever vaccination. Whole-study findings and limits: Abundant contaminating clonotypes from the bulk population could appear in FACS-sorted repertoires. Subsequent to the booster, the majority of primary-vaccination clones reappeared (around 95% CD4, about 90% CD8).

For TCR, cDNA came from 5'RACE template switching, which added a universal primer site and UMIs. In TCRdb, the 5' RACE reads were re-called with MiXCR into one record per CDR3 protein. The sample consists of roughly 520,000 distinct CDR3 sequences, 21% of them appearing once. This clonotype was seen a handful of times. Its matching antigen is unknown. The CDR3 runs to 15 residues. From germline, CDR1 is SGDLS and CDR2 YYNGEE. V was trimmed by 2 bases and J by 0 bases, leaving 9 bases between them. This TCR came from a man between 18 and 29 years old who received the YFV17D yellow fever vaccine. This specimen was PBMCs, taken 20 to 25 days after the first yellow fever vaccination. V usage is TRBV9 and J usage is TRBJ1-3; D uncertain. CDR3 sequence: CASSVADSSGNTIYF. The CDR3 DNA reads TGTGCCAGCAGCGTCGCCGACTCCTCTGGAAACACCATATATTTT.